The rows below give T cell receptor beta chains drawn from one sample of a study of T cell responses to AZD1222 COVID-19 vaccine. Generated by immunoSEQ multiplex PCR, the TCRdb table keeps only in-frame clones and is missing some. Of some 130,000 clones detected, approximately 92% appear once; the ten largest clones hold 3% to 3.5%. The specimen was peripheral blood, collected on day 0 of AZD1222 vaccination. The receptor set was obtained from an adult in good health. CDR3s include the opening cysteine and the closing phenylalanine or tryptophan. The D gene is left open where the match is weak. Some rows mark clone size as missing; the rest say once, few, many or name a class of expanded clone.

d_call	clone_size	v_call	j_call	cdr3_nt	cdr3_aa
TRBD1	-	TRBV20-1	TRBJ1-5	TGCAGTGCTAGTCGGGGACAGGGGGTTAGACAGCCCCAGCATTTT	CSASRGQGVRQPQHF
TRBD2	-	TRBV9	TRBJ2-7	TGTGCCAGCAGCGCGACCGGGGGGTACGAGCAGTACTTC	CASSATGGYEQYF
-	-	TRBV9	TRBJ1-6	TGTGCCAGCAGCGTAGTCGAGGGGAGATCACCCCTCCACTTT	CASSVVEGRSPLHF
TRBD1	-	TRBV3-1/TRBV3-2	TRBJ1-2	TGTGCCAGCAGCCGAGGGACAGTCGGGGGTGGCTACACCTTC	CASSRGTVGGGYTF
TRBD1	-	TRBV30	TRBJ1-2	TGTGCCTGGAGTCCTCTAGGACAGGGGTCCGGCTACACCTTC	CAWSPLGQGSGYTF
-	-	TRBV18	TRBJ1-1	TGTGCCAGCTCACCTCCCTACGGTGAAGCTTTCTTT	CASSPPYGEAFF
-	-	TRBV7-3	TRBJ2-3	TGTGCCAGCAGCTTACGGGGGGCTCCCACAGATACGCAGTATTTT	CASSLRGAPTDTQYF
TRBD1	-	TRBV19	TRBJ1-3	TGTGCCAGTATCGGACAGGGTGAGGGAAACACCATATATTTT	CASIGQGEGNTIYF
TRBD1	-	TRBV5-1	TRBJ1-4	TGCGCCAGCAGCCCGGGGACAGGGGGCGATGAAAAACTGTTTTTT	CASSPGTGGDEKLFF
TRBD1	-	TRBV7-9	TRBJ1-4	TGTGCCAGCAGCCTCCCGGGACAGGGAAGTGAAAAACTGTTTTTT	CASSLPGQGSEKLFF
TRBD2	-	TRBV6-1	TRBJ2-5	TGTGCCAGCAGTGAAAGGGCGGGAGTTTGGGAGACCCAGTACTTC	CASSERAGVWETQYF
TRBD2	many	TRBV2	TRBJ2-1	TGTGCCAGCAGTGAAGCCCCGTCGGGAGCGGGAGGCTACAATGAGCAGTTCTTC	CASSEAPSGAGGYNEQFF
-	-	TRBV3-1/TRBV3-2	TRBJ2-7	TGTGCCAGCAGCCAAACGAGGACTACACTATACGAGCAGTACTTC	CASSQTRTTLYEQYF
TRBD1	-	TRBV6-5	TRBJ2-7	TGTGCCAGCAGTTTCGGGACAGTTTCCTACGAGCAGTACTTC	CASSFGTVSYEQYF
-	-	TRBV27	TRBJ2-7	TGTGCCAGCAGACCCATAGGGCTAAGCTCCTACGAGCAGTACTTC	CASRPIGLSSYEQYF
TRBD2	once	TRBV12-5	TRBJ2-7	TGTGCTAGTGGTCAGTGGGCTAGCGGGAGCTACGAGCAGTACTTC	CASGQWASGSYEQYF
-	-	TRBV11-2	TRBJ1-5	TGTGCCAGCAGGTCCCGGGGCCAACGTCGACCCCAGCATTTT	CASRSRGQRRPQHF
-	once	TRBV3-1/TRBV3-2	TRBJ1-1	TGTGCCAGCAGCCAAGATTGGGGGACTGAAGCTTTCTTT	CASSQDWGTEAFF
TRBD2	-	TRBV5-1	TRBJ2-5	TGCGCCAGCAGCTTAAGGACTAGCGGACAAGAGACCCAGTACTTC	CASSLRTSGQETQYF
-	-	TRBV5-1	TRBJ2-5	TGCGCCAGCAGCTTGGGGTCTGGGGCACGGGAGACCCAGTACTTC	CASSLGSGARETQYF
TRBD2	-	TRBV19	TRBJ2-7	TGTGCCAGTAGTGATACTAGCGGGAGCCCCGAGCAGTACTTC	CASSDTSGSPEQYF
-	-	TRBV3-1/TRBV3-2	TRBJ2-2	TGTGCCAGCAGCCAACGGGGGAAACAGGGCAACACCGGGGAGCTGTTTTTT	CASSQRGKQGNTGELFF
-	-	TRBV6-1	TRBJ2-7	TGTGCCAGCAGTGAGGGGTACGAGCAGTACTTC	CASSEGYEQYF
-	-	TRBV9	TRBJ2-1	TGTGCCAGCAGCGTAGGAATCGGGCTAGCCGAGCAGTTCTTC	CASSVGIGLAEQFF
-	few	TRBV5-6	TRBJ2-5	TGTGCCAGCAGCTTGGTAAGCAGGAGCGAGACCCAGTACTTC	CASSLVSRSETQYF
TRBD1	-	TRBV2	TRBJ1-5	TGTGCCAGCAGTGAGGACAGGGATCATCAGCCCCAGCATTTT	CASSEDRDHQPQHF
-	-	TRBV30	TRBJ2-7	TGTGCCTGGAGTGTAACTGCAAACGGGGAGCAGTACTTC	CAWSVTANGEQYF
TRBD2	-	TRBV10-3	TRBJ2-1	TGTGCCATCAGTGATACTAGCGGGAGGGCCCCCCCCAATGAGCAGTTCTTC	CAISDTSGRAPPNEQFF
-	-	TRBV10-3	TRBJ2-1	TGTGCCAGCCAGCGGGCCTCCTACAATGAGCAGTTCTTC	CASQRASYNEQFF
TRBD2	-	TRBV5-4	TRBJ2-7	TGTGCCAGCGAGCCTAGCGGAAGACCCTACGAGCAGTACTTC	CASEPSGRPYEQYF
-	-	TRBV6-6	TRBJ2-5	TGTGCCAGCAGTTACCCCAACGAGGAGACCCAGTACTTC	CASSYPNEETQYF
-	-	TRBV4-3	TRBJ1-6	TGCGCCAGCAGCCAAGATCGGGTATGGGGGTCACCCCTCCACTTT	CASSQDRVWGSPLHF
TRBD2	-	TRBV7-9	TRBJ2-7	TGTGCCAGCAGCTTAGTCCTAGCGGGAGGGCCCCACGAGCAGTACTTC	CASSLVLAGGPHEQYF
-	-	TRBV6-1	TRBJ1-4	TGTGCCAGCAGCGAATTTTCCCAGGGTTGGGCAACTAATGAAAAACTGTTTTTT	CASSEFSQGWATNEKLFF
TRBD1	-	TRBV20-1	TRBJ1-2	TGCAGTGCTGGTGGGGGCAGGGGGAACTATGGCTACACCTTC	CSAGGGRGNYGYTF
TRBD1	-	TRBV13	TRBJ1-1	TGTGCCAGCAGACGACAGGGCATGAACACTGAAGCTTTCTTT	CASRRQGMNTEAFF
TRBD2	-	TRBV19	TRBJ2-7	TGTGCCAGTAGTATAACCCTAGCGGGAGCGCCCTACGAGCAGTACTTC	CASSITLAGAPYEQYF
TRBD2	-	TRBV9	TRBJ2-7	TGTGCCAGCAGCCCCACCGGGACTAGCGGGAGTAGTCCCGAGCAGTACTTC	CASSPTGTSGSSPEQYF
TRBD2	-	TRBV4-1	TRBJ2-3	TGCGCCAGCAGCCAAGATAGAGGCCTAGCGGGAGCCTGGACAGATACGCAGTATTTT	CASSQDRGLAGAWTDTQYF
-	-	TRBV5-4	TRBJ1-1	TGTGCCAGCAGCTACATCCATCGGGATACCACTGAAGCTTTCTTT	CASSYIHRDTTEAFF
-	-	TRBV5-1	TRBJ2-7	TGCGCCAGCAGCTTGGACGGGACCCGCTCCGACGAGCAGTACTTC	CASSLDGTRSDEQYF
-	-	TRBV27	TRBJ2-7	TGTGCCAGCAGTCCTTCCGCCGGGCATTACGAGCAGTACTTC	CASSPSAGHYEQYF
TRBD1	-	TRBV5-8	TRBJ1-2	TGTGCCAGCAGCCAGAGGACAGGGGGCGCGGTATATGGCTACACCTTC	CASSQRTGGAVYGYTF
-	-	TRBV11-2	TRBJ2-7	TGTGCCAGCAGCCGGAAGTTACAAAAGAGCTCCTACGAGCAGTACTTC	CASSRKLQKSSYEQYF
-	once	TRBV4-1	TRBJ1-2	TGCGCCAGCAGCCAACCAACCGGGAGGGAACCCGGGGGCTACACCTTC	CASSQPTGREPGGYTF
-	-	TRBV27	TRBJ1-2	TGTGCCAGCAGTAACCTAGCAGGGCGGGCTGGCTACACCTTC	CASSNLAGRAGYTF
-	-	TRBV5-6	TRBJ2-3	TGTGCCAGCAGCTTGGGGTCGGGAACAGATACGCAGTATTTT	CASSLGSGTDTQYF
-	-	TRBV6-5	TRBJ1-5	TGTGCCAGCGTCTCGGGGGGTGGCAATCAGCCCCAGCATTTT	CASVSGGGNQPQHF
TRBD1	once	TRBV5-1	TRBJ1-1	TGCGCCAGCAGCTGGACCGCAGGGGGCGACACTGAAGCTTTCTTT	CASSWTAGGDTEAFF
TRBD2	-	TRBV7-9	TRBJ2-1	TGTGCCAGCAGCACCTATCTAGGGGCGCTAGCGGGTGATAATGAGCAGTTCTTC	CASSTYLGALAGDNEQFF
-	-	TRBV12-3/TRBV12-4	TRBJ2-7	TGTGCCAGCAGTTTACAGGGGTGGCAGTACTTC	CASSLQGWQYF
TRBD1	-	TRBV20-1	TRBJ1-2	TGCAGTGCTAGTCCCAGGGGGTTCTATGGCTACACCTTC	CSASPRGFYGYTF
-	once	TRBV3-1/TRBV3-2	TRBJ2-7	TGTGCCAGCAGCCAAGCTTACAGGGTATATTCCGGGGACTACGAGCAGTACTTC	CASSQAYRVYSGDYEQYF
-	-	TRBV29-1	TRBJ2-6	TGCAGCGTTGAGGGTTCTGGGGCCAACGTCCTGACTTTC	CSVEGSGANVLTF